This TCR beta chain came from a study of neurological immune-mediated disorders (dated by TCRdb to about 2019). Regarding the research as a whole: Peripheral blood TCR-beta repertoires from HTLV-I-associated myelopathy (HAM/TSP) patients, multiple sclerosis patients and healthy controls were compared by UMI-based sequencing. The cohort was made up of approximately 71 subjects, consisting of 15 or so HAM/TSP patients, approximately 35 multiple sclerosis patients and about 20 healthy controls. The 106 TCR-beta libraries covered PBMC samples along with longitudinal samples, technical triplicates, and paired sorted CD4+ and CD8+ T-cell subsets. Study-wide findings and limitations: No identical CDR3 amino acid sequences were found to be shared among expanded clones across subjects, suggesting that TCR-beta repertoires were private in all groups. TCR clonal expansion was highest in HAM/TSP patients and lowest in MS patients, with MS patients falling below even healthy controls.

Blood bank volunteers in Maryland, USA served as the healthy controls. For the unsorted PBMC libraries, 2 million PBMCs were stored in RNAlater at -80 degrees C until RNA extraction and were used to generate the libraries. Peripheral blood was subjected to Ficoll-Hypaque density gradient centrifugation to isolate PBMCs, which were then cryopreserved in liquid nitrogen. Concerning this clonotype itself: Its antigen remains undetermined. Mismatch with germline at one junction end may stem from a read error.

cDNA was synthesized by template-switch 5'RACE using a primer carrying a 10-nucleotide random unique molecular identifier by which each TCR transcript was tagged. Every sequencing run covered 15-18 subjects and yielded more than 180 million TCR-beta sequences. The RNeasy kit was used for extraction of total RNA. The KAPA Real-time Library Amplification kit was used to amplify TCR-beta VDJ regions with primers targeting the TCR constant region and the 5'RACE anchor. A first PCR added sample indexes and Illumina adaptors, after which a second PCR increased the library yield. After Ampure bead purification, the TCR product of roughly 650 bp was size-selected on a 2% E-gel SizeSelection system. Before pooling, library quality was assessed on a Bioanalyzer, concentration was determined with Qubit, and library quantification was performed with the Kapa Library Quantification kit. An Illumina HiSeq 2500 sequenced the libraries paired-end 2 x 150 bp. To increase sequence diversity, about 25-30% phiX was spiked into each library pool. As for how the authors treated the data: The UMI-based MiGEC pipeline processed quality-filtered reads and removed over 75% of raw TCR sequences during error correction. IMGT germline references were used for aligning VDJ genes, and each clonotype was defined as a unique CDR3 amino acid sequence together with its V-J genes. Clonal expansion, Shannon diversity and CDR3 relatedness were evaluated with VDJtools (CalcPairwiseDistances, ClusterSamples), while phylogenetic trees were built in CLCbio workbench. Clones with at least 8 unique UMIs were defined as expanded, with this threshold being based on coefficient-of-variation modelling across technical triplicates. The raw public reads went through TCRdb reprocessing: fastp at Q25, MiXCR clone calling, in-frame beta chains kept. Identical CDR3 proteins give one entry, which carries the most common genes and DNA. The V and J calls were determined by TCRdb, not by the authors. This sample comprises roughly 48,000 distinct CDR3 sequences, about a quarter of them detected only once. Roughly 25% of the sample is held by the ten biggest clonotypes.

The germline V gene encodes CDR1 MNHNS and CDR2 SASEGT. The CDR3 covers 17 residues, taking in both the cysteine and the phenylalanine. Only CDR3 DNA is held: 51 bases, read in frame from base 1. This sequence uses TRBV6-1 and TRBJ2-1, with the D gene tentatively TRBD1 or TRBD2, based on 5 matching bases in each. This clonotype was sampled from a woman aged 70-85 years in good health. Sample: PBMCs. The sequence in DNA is TGTTCCAGCTCCGAACGAGGGGCTTCGACAAGATTCAATGAGCAGTTCTTC. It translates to CSSSERGASTRFNEQFF.